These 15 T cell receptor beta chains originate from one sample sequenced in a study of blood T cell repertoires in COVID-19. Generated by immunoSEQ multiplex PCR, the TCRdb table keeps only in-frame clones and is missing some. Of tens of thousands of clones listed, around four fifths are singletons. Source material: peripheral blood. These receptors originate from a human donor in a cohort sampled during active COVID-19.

This CDR3 is CASSSKGLAGPPYEQYF. The DNA of the CDR3 is TGTGCCAGCAGCTCAAAGGGACTAGCGGGCCCCCCCTACGAGCAGTACTTC. V usage is TRBV7-6 and J usage is TRBJ2-7; 12 nucleotides match TRBD2. This CDR3 is 17 amino acids long. The V gene end was trimmed by 4 bases and the J gene end by 2 bases; junction bases not matched to a gene: 9. Germline assignment: CDR1 SGHVS and CDR2 FNYEAQ. The whole variable domain, filled in from reference TRBV7-6 and TRBJ2-7, reads GAGVSQSPRYKVTKRGQDVALRCDPISGHVSLYWYRQALGQGPEFLTYFNYEAQQDKSGLPNDRFSAERPEGSISTLTIQRTEQRDSAMYRCASSSKGLAGPPYEQYFGPGTRLTVT.

Here the CDR3 reads CASSSRQGADGYTF. In DNA, the CDR3 is TGTGCCAGCAGTAGCCGACAGGGGGCGGACGGCTACACCTTC. This chain joins TRBV6-6 and TRBJ1-2; TRBD1 matches at 10 bases. V dropped 5 bases and J dropped 8; count of bases not matched to a gene: 8. The germline gives CDR1 MNHNY, CDR2 SVGAGI (reference sequence). The CDR3 runs 14 residues.

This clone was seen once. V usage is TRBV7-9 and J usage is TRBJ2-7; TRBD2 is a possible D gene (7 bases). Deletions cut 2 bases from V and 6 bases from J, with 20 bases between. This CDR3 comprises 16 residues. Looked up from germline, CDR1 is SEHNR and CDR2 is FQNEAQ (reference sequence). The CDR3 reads CASSLRGGVQGGEQYF. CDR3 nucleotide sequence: TGTGCCAGCAGCTTACGCGGGGGAGTACAGGGCGGCGAGCAGTACTTC.

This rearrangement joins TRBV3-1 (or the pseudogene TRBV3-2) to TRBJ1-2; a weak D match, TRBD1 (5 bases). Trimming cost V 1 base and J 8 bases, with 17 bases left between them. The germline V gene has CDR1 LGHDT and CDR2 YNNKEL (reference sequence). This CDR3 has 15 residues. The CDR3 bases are TGTGCCAGCAGCCAAGTGTGGGGCCGCCAGTTCGGCTACACCTTC. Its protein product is CASSQVWGRQFGYTF.

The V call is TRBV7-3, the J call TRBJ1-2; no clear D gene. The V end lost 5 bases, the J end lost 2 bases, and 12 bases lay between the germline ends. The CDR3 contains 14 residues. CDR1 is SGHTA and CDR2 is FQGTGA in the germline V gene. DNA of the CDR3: TGTGCCAGCAGCGCGCAAGCGGGGAACTATGGCTACACCTTC. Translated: CASSAQAGNYGYTF.

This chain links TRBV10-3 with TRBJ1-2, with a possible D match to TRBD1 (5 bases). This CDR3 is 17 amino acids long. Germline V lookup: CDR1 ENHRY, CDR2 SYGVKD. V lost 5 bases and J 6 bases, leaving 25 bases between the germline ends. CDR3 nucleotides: TGTGCCATCAGTCAGGTAGACAGTGAATTTAGTAAGGATGGCTACACCTTC. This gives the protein CAISQVDSEFSKDGYTF.

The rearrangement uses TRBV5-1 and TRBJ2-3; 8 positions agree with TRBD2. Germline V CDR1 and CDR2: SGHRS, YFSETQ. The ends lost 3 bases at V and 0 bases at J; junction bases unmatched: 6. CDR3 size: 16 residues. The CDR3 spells CASSSVSGTSTDTQYF. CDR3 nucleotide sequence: TGCGCCAGCAGCTCGGTTAGCGGGACTAGCACAGATACGCAGTATTTT.

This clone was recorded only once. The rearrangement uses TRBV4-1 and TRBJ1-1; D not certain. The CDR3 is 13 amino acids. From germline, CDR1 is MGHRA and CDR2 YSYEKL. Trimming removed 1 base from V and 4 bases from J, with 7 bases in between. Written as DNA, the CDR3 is TGCGCCAGCAGCCAAGCCCGGAGCACTGAAGCTTTCTTT. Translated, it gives CASSQARSTEAFF.

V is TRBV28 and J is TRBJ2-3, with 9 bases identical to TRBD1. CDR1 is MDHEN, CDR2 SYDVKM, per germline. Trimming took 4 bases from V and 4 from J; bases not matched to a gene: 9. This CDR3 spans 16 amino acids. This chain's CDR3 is CASSSPGQGRADTQYF. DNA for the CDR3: TGTGCCAGCAGTTCCCCAGGACAGGGGAGGGCAGATACGCAGTATTTT.

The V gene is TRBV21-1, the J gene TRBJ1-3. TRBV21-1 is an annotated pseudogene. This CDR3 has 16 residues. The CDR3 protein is CASSIHRVSSGNTIYF. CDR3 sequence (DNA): TGTGCCAGCAGCATTCACCGGGTCTCCTCTGGAAACACCATATATTTT.

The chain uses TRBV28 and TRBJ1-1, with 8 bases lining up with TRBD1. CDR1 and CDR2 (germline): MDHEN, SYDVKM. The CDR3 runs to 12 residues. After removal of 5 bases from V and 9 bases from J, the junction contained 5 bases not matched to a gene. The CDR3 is CASSLRQGQAFF. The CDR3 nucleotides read TGTGCCAGCAGTCTCCGACAGGGGCAAGCTTTCTTT.

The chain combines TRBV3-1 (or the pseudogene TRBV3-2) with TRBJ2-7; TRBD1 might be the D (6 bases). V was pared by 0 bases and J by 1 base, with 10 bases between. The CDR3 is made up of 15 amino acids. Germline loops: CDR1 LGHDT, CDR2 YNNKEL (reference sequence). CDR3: CASSQDLGHSYEQYF. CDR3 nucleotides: TGTGCCAGCAGCCAAGATCTGGGACATTCCTACGAGCAGTACTTC.

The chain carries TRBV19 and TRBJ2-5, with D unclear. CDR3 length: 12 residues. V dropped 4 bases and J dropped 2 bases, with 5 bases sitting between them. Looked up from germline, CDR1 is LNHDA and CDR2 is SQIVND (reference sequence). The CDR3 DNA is TGTGCCAGTAGTAATCTTCAAGAGACCCAGTACTTC. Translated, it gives CASSNLQETQYF.

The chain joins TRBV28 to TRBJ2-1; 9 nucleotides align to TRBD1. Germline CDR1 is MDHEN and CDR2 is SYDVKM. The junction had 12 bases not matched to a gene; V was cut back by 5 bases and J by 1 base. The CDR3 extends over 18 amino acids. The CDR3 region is CASSPGTGIIVSYNEQFF. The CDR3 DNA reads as TGTGCCAGCAGTCCCGGGACAGGGATAATCGTATCCTACAATGAGCAGTTCTTC.

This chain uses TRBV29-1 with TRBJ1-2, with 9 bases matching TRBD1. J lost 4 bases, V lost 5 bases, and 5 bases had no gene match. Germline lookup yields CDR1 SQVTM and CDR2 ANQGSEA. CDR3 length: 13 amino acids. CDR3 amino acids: CSVNDRGGYGYTF. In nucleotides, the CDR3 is TGCAGCGTTAACGACAGGGGGGGCTATGGCTACACCTTC.